This T cell receptor beta chain was sequenced for a study of blood T cell repertoires in COVID-19. Study context: The United States, Italy and Spain were the sources of the acute and convalescent COVID-19 samples. The cDNA or gDNA used as material had been derived from T cells, B-cell-depleted T cells, or PBMCs.

The CDR3 spans 14 residues. Per germline, CDR1 LGHDT and CDR2 YNNKEL (reference sequence). Unmatched junction bases numbered 9, after V lost 5 bases and J lost 7 bases. Generated by immunoSEQ multiplex PCR, the TCRdb table keeps only in-frame clones and is missing some. The sample carries roughly 79,000 clones, around nine tenths recorded once. The rearrangement links TRBV3-1 (or the pseudogene TRBV3-2) to TRBJ1-2; 8 nucleotides line up with TRBD1. The material sequenced was peripheral blood. The source is a woman aged 80 or over with active or convalescent COVID-19. CDR3 region: CASSVAAQGGGYTF. Written as DNA, the CDR3 is TGTGCCAGCAGCGTAGCGGCACAGGGGGGTGGCTACACCTTC.